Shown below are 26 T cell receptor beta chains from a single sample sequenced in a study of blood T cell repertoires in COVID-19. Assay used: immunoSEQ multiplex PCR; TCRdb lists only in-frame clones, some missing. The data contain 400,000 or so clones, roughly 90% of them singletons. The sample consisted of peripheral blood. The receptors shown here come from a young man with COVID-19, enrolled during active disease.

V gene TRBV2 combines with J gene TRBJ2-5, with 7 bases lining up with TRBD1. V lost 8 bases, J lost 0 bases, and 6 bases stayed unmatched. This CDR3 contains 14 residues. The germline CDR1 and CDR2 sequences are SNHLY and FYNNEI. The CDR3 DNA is TGTGCCAGCCGGGGACAGACGTACCAAGAGACCCAGTACTTC. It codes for CASRGQTYQETQYF.

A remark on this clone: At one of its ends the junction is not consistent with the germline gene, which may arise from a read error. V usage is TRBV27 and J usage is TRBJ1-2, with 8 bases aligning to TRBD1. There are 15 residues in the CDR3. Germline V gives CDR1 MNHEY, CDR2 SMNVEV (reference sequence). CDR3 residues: CASSISGGRDNGYTF. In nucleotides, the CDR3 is TGTGCCAGCAGTATATCAGGGGGCAGAGACAATGGCTACACCTTC.

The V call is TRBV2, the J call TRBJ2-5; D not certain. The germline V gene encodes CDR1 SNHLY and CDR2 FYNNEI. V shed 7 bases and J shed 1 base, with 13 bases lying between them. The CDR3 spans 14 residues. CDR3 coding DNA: TGTGCCAGCACCCGAGGCAATCTCCAAGAGACCCAGTACTTC. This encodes CASTRGNLQETQYF.

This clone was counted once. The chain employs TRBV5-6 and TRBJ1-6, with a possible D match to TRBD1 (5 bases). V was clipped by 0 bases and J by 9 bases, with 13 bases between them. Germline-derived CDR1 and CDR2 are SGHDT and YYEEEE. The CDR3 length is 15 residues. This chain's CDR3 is CASSLEEGRGSPLHF. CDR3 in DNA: TGTGCCAGCAGCTTGGAAGAAGGGAGGGGTTCACCCCTCCACTTT. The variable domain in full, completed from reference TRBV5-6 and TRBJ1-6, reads DAGVTQSPTHLIKTRGQQVTLRCSPKSGHDTVSWYQQALGQGPQFIFQYYEEEERQRGNFPDRFSGHQFPNYSSELNVNALLLGDSALYLCASSLEEGRGSPLHFGNGTRLTVT.

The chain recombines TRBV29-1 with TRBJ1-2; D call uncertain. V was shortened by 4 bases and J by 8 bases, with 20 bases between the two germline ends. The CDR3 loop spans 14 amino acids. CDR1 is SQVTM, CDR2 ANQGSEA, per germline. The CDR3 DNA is TGCAGCGTTGCCGCCGGGATTCCCGTCGGGGGCTACACCTTC. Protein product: CSVAAGIPVGGYTF.

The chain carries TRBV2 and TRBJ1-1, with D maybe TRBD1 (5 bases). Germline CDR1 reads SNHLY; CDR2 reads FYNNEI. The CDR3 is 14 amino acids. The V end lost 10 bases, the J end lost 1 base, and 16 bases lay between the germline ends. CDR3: CATPVRGRNTEAFF. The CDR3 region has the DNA TGTGCCACTCCAGTCCGGGGGAGGAACACTGAAGCTTTCTTT.

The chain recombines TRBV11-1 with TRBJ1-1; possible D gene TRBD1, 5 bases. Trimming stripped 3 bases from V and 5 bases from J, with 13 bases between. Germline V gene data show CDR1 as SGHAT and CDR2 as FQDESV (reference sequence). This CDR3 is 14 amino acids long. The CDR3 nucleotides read TGTGCCAGCAGCTTGGTGGACATACGGACTGAAGCTTTCTTT. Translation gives CASSLVDIRTEAFF.

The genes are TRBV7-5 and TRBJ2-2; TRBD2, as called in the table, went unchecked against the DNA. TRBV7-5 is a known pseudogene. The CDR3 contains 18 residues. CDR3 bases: TGTGTCAGAAGGGCCACTACCGGACTAGCGGACAACACCGGGGAGCTGTTTTTT. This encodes CVRRATTGLADNTGELFF.

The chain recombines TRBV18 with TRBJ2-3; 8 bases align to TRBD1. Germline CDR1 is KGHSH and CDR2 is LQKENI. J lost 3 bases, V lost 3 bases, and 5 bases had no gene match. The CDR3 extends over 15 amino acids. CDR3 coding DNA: TGTGCCAGCTCACCGAGACAGGGGTTGACAGATACGCAGTATTTT. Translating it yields CASSPRQGLTDTQYF. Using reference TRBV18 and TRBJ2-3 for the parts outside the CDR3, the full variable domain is NAGVMQNPRHLVRRRGQEARLRCSPMKGHSHVYWYRQLPEEGLKFMVYLQKENIIDESGMPKERFSAEFPKEGPSILRIQQVVRGDSAAYFCASSPRQGLTDTQYFGPGTRLTVL.

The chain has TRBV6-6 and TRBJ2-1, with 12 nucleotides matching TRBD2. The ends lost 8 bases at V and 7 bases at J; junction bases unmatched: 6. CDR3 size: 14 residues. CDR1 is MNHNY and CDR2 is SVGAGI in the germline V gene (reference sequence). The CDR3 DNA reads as TGTGCCAGCTGTCGACTAGCGGGGGTTAATGAGCAGTTCTTC. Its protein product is CASCRLAGVNEQFF.

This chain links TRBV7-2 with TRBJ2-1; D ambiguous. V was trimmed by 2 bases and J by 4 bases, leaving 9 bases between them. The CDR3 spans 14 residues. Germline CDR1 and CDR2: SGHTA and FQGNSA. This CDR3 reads CASSLQVQYNEQFF. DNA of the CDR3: TGTGCCAGCAGCTTACAAGTACAGTACAATGAGCAGTTCTTC. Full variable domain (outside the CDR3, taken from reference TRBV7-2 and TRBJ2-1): GAGVSQSPSNKVTEKGKDVELRCDPISGHTALYWYRQSLGQGLEFLIYFQGNSAPDKSGLPSDRFSAERTGGSVSTLTIQRTQQEDSAVYLCASSLQVQYNEQFFGPGTRLTVL.

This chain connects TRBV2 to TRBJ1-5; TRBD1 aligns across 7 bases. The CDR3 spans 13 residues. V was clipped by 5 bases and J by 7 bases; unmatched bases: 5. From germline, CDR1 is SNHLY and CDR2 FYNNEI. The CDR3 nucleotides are TGTGCCAGCAGTCGGGACAGCGGACAGCCCCAGCATTTT. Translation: CASSRDSGQPQHF. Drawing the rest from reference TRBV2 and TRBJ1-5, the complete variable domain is EPEVTQTPSHQVTQMGQEVILRCVPISNHLYFYWYRQILGQKVEFLVSFYNNEISEKSEIFDDQFSVERPDGSNFTLKIRSTKLEDSAMYFCASSRDSGQPQHFGDGTRLSIL.

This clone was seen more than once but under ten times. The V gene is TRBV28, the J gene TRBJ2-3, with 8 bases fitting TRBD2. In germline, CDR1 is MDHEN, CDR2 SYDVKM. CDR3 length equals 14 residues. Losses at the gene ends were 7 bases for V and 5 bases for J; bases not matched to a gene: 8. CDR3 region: CASNGAGARDTQYF. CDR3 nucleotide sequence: TGTGCCAGCAACGGAGCGGGAGCAAGAGATACGCAGTATTTT.

As DNA, the CDR3 is TGCGCCAGCAGCTTGGTTGTAGGGGAGGCCGGGGAGCTGTTTTTT. This codes for CASSLVVGEAGELFF. The chain has TRBV5-1 and TRBJ2-2; possibly TRBD2 for D (6 bases). V shed 0 bases and J shed 6 bases, with 12 bases lying between them. The CDR3 contains 15 residues. Germline CDR1 and CDR2: SGHRS and YFSETQ.

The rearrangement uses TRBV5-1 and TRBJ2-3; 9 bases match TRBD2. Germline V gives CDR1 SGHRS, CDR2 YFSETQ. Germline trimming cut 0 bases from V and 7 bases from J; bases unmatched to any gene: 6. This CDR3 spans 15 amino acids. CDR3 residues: CASSLVAGGPNTQYF. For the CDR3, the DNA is TGCGCCAGCAGCTTGGTCGCGGGGGGGCCTAATACGCAGTATTTT.

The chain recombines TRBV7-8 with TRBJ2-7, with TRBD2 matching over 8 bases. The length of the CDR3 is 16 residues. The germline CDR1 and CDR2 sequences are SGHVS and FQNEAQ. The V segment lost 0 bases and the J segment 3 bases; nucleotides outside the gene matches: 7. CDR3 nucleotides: TGTGCCAGCAGCTTAGCTCTCGAGCGGGAGAGCTACGAGCAGTACTTC. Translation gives CASSLALERESYEQYF. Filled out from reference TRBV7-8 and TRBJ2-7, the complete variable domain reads GAGVSQSPRYKVAKRGQDVALRCDPISGHVSLFWYQQALGQGPEFLTYFQNEAQLDKSGLPSDRFFAERPEGSVSTLKIQRTQQEDSAVYLCASSLALERESYEQYFGPGTRLTVT.

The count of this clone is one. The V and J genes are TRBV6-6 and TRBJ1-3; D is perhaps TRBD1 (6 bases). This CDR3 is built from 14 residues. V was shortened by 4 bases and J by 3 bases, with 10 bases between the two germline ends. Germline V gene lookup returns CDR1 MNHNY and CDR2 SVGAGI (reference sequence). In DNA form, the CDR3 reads TGTGCCAGCAGTTCAGACAGGCTTGGAAACACCATATATTTT. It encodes CASSSDRLGNTIYF.

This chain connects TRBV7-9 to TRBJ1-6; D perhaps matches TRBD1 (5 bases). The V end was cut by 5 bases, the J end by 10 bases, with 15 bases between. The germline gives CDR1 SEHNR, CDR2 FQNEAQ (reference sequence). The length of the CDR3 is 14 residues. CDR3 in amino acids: CASSPGGVGSPLHF. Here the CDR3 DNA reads TGTGCCAGCAGCCCCGGGGGTGTTGGATCACCCCTCCACTTT.

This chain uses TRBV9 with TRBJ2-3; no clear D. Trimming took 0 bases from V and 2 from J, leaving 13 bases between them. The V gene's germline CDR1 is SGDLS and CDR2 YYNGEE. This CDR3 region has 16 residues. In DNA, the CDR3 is TGTGCCAGCAGCGTAGCCCACGGGTTTTTCACAGATACGCAGTATTTT. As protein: CASSVAHGFFTDTQYF.

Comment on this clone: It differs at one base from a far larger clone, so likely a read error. As DNA, the CDR3 is TGTGCCAGCAGTTTTAGCGGGAGCTCCTACAATGAGCAGTTCTTC. Translating gives CASSFSGSSYNEQFF. The chain uses TRBV6-5 and TRBJ2-1, with 9 bases aligning to TRBD2. This CDR3 contains 15 residues. Germline values: CDR1 MNHEY, CDR2 SVGAGI. V was pared by 4 bases and J by 0 bases, with 1 base of the junction left unmatched.

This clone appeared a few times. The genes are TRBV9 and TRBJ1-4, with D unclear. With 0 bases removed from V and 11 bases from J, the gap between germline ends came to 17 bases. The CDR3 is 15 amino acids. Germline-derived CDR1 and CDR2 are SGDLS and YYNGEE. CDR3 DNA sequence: TGTGCCAGCAGCGTAGCGGTGACTCCACCGGATAAACTGTTTTTT. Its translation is CASSVAVTPPDKLFF.

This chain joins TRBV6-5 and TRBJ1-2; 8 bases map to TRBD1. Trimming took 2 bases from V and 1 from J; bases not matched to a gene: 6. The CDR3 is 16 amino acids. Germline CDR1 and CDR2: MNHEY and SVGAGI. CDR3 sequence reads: CASSYLRDRYNYGYTF. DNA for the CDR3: TGTGCCAGCAGTTACCTCCGGGACAGGTATAACTATGGCTACACCTTC.

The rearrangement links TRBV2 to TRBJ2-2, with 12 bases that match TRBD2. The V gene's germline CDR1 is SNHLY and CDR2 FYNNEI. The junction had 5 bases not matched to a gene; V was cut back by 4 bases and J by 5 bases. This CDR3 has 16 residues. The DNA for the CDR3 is TGTGCCAGCAGTGGACTAGCGGGAGCGAGTACCGGGGAGCTGTTTTTT. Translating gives CASSGLAGASTGELFF.

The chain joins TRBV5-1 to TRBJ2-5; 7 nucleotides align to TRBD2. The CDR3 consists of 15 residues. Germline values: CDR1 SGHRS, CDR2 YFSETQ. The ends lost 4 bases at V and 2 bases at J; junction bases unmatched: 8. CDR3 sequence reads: CASSTAGLSQETQYF. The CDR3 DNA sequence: TGCGCCAGCAGCACAGCGGGACTCTCGCAAGAGACCCAGTACTTC.

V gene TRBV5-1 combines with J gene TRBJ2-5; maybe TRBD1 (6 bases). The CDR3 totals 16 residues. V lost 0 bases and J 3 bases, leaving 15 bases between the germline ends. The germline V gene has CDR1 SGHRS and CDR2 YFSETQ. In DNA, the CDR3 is TGCGCCAGCAGCTTGGAGGGGACATCCAGAAAAGAGACCCAGTACTTC. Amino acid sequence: CASSLEGTSRKETQYF.

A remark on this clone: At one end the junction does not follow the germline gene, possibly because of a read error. The CDR3 DNA reads TGTGCCAGCAGGTACTTCGGGGTCTCGAGCACAGATACGCAGTATTTT. Protein: CASRYFGVSSTDTQYF. This chain links TRBV6-5 with TRBJ2-3; the D gene is possibly TRBD2 (5 bases). The CDR3 loop spans 16 amino acids. The V gene's germline CDR1 is MNHEY and CDR2 SVGAGI.